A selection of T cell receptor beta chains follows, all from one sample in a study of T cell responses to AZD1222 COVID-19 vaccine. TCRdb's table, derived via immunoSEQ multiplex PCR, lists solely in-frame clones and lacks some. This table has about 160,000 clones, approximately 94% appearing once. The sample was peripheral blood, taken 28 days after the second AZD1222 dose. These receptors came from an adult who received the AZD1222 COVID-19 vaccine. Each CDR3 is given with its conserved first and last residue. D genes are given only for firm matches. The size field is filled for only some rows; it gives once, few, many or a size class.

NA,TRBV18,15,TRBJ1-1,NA,TGTGCCAGCTCACCCCTGGGACACCAGAACACTGAAGCTTTCTTT,CASSPLGHQNTEAFF
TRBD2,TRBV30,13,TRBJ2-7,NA,TGTGCCTGGGGGACTAGCGGGAGGGGCGAGCAGTACTTC,CAWGTSGRGEQYF
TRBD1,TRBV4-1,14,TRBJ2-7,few,TGCGCCAGCAGCCACTCCGGGACAGCCTACGAGCAGTACTTC,CASSHSGTAYEQYF
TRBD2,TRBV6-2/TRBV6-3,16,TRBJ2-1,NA,TGTGCCAGCAGTTACTCGAGGACTAGCGGAGGAAATGAGCAGTTCTTC,CASSYSRTSGGNEQFF
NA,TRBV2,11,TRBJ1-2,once,TGTGCCGGGATACTAAACTATGGCTACACCTTC,CAGILNYGYTF
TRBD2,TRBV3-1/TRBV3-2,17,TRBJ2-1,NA,TGTGCCAGCAGCCTCCGCTATCTGGGAGGGCCGGCGGACGAGCAGTTCTTC,CASSLRYLGGPADEQFF
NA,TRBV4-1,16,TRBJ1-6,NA,TGCGCCAGCAGCCAAGGCAAGAGCTCCTATAATTCACCCCTCCACTTT,CASSQGKSSYNSPLHF
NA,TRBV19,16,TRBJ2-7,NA,TGTGCCAGTAGTATAGTGGTGGAAATAAGACCCTACGAGCAGTACTTC,CASSIVVEIRPYEQYF
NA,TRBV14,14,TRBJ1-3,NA,TGTGCCAGCAGCACAGGAGCCTCTGGAAACACCATATATTTT,CASSTGASGNTIYF
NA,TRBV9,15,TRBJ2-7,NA,TGTGCCAGCAGCGTAGGCGACGGTGGGATCCACGAGCAGTACTTC,CASSVGDGGIHEQYF
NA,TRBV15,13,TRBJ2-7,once,TGTGCCACCAGCAAAACGGCGGGGTACGAGCAGTACTTC,CATSKTAGYEQYF
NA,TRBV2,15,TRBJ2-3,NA,TGTGCCAGCCAGCCTTCTGGCGGGAGCACAGATACGCAGTATTTT,CASQPSGGSTDTQYF
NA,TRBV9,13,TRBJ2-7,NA,TGTGCCAGCAGCCCTGAGATGGGGGTTGCGAAGTACTTC,CASSPEMGVAKYF
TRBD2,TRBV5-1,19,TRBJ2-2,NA,TGCGCCAGCAGCTCCAGACTAGCGGGAGCGGTCGGGAACACCGGGGAGCTGTTTTTT,CASSSRLAGAVGNTGELFF
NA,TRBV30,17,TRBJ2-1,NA,TGTGCCTACCAATCCGCTAGATTCCAAACTGGCTACAATGAGCAGTTCTTC,CAYQSARFQTGYNEQFF
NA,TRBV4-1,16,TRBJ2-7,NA,TGCGCCAGCAGCCCCTGGGTGGGAGCAACCTCCTACGAGCAGTACTTC,CASSPWVGATSYEQYF
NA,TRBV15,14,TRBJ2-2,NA,TGTGCCACCAGCAGAGTTGGGGACACCGGGGAGCTGTTTTTT,CATSRVGDTGELFF